The clone carrying this TCR beta chain was counted a few times. Its antigen is not identified. The sample originates from a study of T cell repertoires in cytomegalovirus infection. As for the study in general: Public TCR beta signatures were indicative of both CMV infection and a matching HLA type. Study findings and constraints: What dominated the ex vivo response were HLA-C-restricted CMV-specific TCR beta clonotypes.

CDR1 is SEHNR and CDR2 is FQNEAQ in the germline V gene (reference sequence). CDR3 size: 14 residues. Between the trimmed V and J ends, which lost 5 bases and 6 bases, there was a span of 16 bases. TCRdb reprocessed the reads via MiXCR and lists one record per CDR3 protein. The repertoire consists of around 430,000 distinct CDR3 sequences, with more than 40% occurring once and the leading ten covering about 41%. The clonotype comes from a human donor in good health (CMV status not recorded). Some clones in this sample may be carry-over from other donors' samples. This chain uses TRBV7-9 with TRBJ1-1, with D tentatively TRBD1 (6 bases). Sequenced here: cultured PBMCs, sampled from culture after CMV antigen stimulation. The CDR3 loop reads CASSISTGKSEAFF. As DNA, the CDR3 is TGTGCCAGCAGCATCTCGACAGGCAAGTCTGAAGCTTTCTTT. The full variable domain, completed using reference TRBV7-9 and TRBJ1-1, is DTGVSQNPRHKITKRGQNVTFRCDPISEHNRLYWYRQTLGQGPEFLTYFQNEAQLEKSRLLSDRFSAERPKGSFSTLEIQRTEQGDSAMYLCASSISTGKSEAFFGQGTRLTVV.